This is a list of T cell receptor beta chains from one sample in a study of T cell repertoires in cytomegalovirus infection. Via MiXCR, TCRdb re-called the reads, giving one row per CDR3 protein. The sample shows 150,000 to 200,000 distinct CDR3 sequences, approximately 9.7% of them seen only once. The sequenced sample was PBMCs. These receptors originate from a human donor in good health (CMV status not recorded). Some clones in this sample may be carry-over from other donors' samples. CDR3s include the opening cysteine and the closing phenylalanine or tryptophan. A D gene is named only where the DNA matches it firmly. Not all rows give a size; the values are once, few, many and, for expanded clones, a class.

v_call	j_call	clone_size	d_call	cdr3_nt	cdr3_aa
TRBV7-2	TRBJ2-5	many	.	TGTGCCAGCAGCTTCAGTGGAAGAGGGGGGGCCGCAGAGACCCAGTACTTC	CASSFSGRGGAAETQYF
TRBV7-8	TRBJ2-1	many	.	TGTGCCAGCAGCTTAACGCAGGGTCACAATGAGCAGTTCTTC	CASSLTQGHNEQFF
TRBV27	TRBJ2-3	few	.	TGTGCCAGCAGCCGGAGAGTCTTAGATACGCAGTATTTT	CASSRRVLDTQYF
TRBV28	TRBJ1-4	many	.	TGTGCCAGCAGGATACCCGGGACGGAACCTTTCGAAAAACTGTTTTTT	CASRIPGTEPFEKLFF
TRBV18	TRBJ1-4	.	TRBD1	TGTGCCAGCTCACCTCGGGACAGGGCGAATGAAAAACTGTTTTTT	CASSPRDRANEKLFF
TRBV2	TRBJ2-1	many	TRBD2	TGTGCCAGCAGTCCACGTGGCCGGGAGGGCCGATCCTACAATGAGCAGTTCTTC	CASSPRGREGRSYNEQFF
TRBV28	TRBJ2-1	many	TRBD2	TGTGCCAGCAGTTTAACTCGGAGCGGGGAGTTCTTC	CASSLTRSGEFF
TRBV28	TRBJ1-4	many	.	TGTGCCAGCAGTTTATCCGGCCCCAATCTCTCGCTGTTTTTT	CASSLSGPNLSLFF
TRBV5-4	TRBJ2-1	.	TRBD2	TGTGCCAGCAGCTCGGAGAGACTAGCGGGGGACAATGAGCAGTTCTTC	CASSSERLAGDNEQFF
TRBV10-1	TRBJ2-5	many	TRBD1	TGCGCCAGCAGTGGATACTCGACAGGGGGTCAAGAGACCCAGTACTTC	CASSGYSTGGQETQYF
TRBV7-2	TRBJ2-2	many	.	TGTGCCAGCAGCCGAGACAGCTCGAACACCGGGGAGCTGTTTTTT	CASSRDSSNTGELFF
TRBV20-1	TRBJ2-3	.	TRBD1	TGCAGTGCTAGGGGACAGGGAGGTTGGACAGATACGCAGTATTTT	CSARGQGGWTDTQYF
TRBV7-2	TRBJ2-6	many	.	TGTGCCAGCAGCCAACATAGATCTGGGGCCAACGTCCTGACTTTC	CASSQHRSGANVLTF
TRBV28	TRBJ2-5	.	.	TGTGCCAGCAGCGGACCCCCCGGGGCGGAGACCCAGTACTTC	CASSGPPGAETQYF
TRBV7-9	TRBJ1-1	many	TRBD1	TGTGCCAGCAGCTTATTTAGGGGGCGCAGGACTGAAGCTTTCTTT	CASSLFRGRRTEAFF
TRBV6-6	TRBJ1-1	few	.	TGTGCCAGCAGTGGGACTTTGATGAACACTGAAGCTTTCTTT	CASSGTLMNTEAFF
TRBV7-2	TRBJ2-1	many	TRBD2	TGTGCCAGCAGCACTCAAGCGGGGGGGATAGATGAGCAGTTCTTC	CASSTQAGGIDEQFF
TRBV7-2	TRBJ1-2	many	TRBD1	TGTGCCAGCAGCATACCGGGACAGGGGGCGAAGGACTATGGCTACACCTTC	CASSIPGQGAKDYGYTF
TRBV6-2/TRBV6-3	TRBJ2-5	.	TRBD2	TGTGCCAGCAGTTACCTCTCCGGGAGGGAGACCCAGTACTTC	CASSYLSGRETQYF
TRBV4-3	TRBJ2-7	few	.	TGCGCCAGCAGCCGCCAAAAGGGGCGCGAGCAGTACTTC	CASSRQKGREQYF
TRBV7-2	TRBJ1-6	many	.	TGTGCCAGCAGCTTAGGCGGGGGGCAAGGTGTGTCACCCCTCCACTTT	CASSLGGGQGVSPLHF
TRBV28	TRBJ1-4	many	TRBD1	TGTGCCAGCAAACCGTCCGGGACAGGGACTGAAAAACTGTTTTTT	CASKPSGTGTEKLFF
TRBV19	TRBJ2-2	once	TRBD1	TGTGCCTCAAAGACAGGGGGAAACACCGGGGAGCTGTTTTTT	CASKTGGNTGELFF
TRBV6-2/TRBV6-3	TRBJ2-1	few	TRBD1	TGTGCCAGCAGGAAGAATGAACCGGGACAGGGGACCTACAATGAGCAGTTCTTC	CASRKNEPGQGTYNEQFF
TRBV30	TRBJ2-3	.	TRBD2	TGTGCCTCTCTAGCGGGGGCGGGCACAGATACGCAGTATTTT	CASLAGAGTDTQYF
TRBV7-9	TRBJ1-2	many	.	TGTGCCAGCAGCTTCCGGACGGAATCATATGGCTACACCTTC	CASSFRTESYGYTF
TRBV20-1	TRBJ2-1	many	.	TGCAGTGCTAGCCCAGACCGCCTGAGCTCCTACAATGAGCAGTTCTTC	CSASPDRLSSYNEQFF
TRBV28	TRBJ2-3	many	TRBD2	TGTGCCAGCAGTGGGACTACCTCTAGGGGTACGCAGTATTTT	CASSGTTSRGTQYF
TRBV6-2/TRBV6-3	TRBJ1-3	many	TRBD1	TGTGCCAGCAGACGGACAGGGGAGAGCTCTGGAAACACCATATATTTT	CASRRTGESSGNTIYF
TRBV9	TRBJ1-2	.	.	TGTGCCAGCAGCGAGATAGTCGGGGCAAGCTATGGCTACACCTTC	CASSEIVGASYGYTF
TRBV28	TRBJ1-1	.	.	TGTGCCACCCAGAGCACTGAAGCTTTCTTT	CATQSTEAFF
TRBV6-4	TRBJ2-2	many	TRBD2	TGTGCCAGCAGTCAAACTAGCGGGGCCCAGAACACCGGGGAGCTGTTTTTT	CASSQTSGAQNTGELFF
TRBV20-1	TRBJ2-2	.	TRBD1	TGCAGTGCTAGAGATCCGGGACAGGGTTTAGCCGGGGAGCTGTTTTTT	CSARDPGQGLAGELFF
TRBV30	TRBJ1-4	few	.	TGTGCCTGGAGCTACAAAGCTGAAAAACTGTTTTTT	CAWSYKAEKLFF
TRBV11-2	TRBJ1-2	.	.	TGTGCCAGCAGCTCGGGGGAGGGGCTCTATGGCTACACCTTC	CASSSGEGLYGYTF
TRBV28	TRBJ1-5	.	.	TGTGCCAGCAGTCGGGCGGGCAGCAATTATCAGCCCCAGCATTTT	CASSRAGSNYQPQHF
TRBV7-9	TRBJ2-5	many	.	TGTGCCAGCAGCTTAGGCTGGGAGACCCAGTACTTC	CASSLGWETQYF
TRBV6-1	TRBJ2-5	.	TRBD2	TGTGCCACCACACCGGGACTAGTAAAAGAGACCCAGTACTTC	CATTPGLVKETQYF
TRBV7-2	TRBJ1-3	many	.	TGTGCCAGCAGCTTCGGAGGTATTACCTCTGGAAACACCATATATTTT	CASSFGGITSGNTIYF
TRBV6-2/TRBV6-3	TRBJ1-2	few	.	TGTGCCAGCAGTTACCTTTATGGCTACACCTTC	CASSYLYGYTF
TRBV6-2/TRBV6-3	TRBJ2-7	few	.	TGTGCCAGCAGCCCGCTGTTGGGAAACTCCTACGAGCAGTACTTC	CASSPLLGNSYEQYF
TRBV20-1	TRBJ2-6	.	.	TGCAGTGCTAGCTCTGGGGCCAACGTCCTGACTTTC	CSASSGANVLTF